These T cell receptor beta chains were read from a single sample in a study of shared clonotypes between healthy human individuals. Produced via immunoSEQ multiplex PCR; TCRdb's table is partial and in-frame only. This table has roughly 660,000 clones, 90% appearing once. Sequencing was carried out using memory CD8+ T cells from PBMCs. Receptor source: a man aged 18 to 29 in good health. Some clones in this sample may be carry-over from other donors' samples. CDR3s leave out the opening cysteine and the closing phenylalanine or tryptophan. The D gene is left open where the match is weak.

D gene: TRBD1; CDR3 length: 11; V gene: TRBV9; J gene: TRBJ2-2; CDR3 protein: ASSRQGAGELF
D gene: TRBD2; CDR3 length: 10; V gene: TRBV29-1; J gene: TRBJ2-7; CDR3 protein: SVVGGGDEQY
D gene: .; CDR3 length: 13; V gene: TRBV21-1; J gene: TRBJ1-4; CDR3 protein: ASSTRTGGNEKLF
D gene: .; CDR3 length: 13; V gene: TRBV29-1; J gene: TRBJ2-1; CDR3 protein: SVEGGGTSYNEQF
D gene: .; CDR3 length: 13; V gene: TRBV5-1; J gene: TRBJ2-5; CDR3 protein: ASSQVPGAGETQY
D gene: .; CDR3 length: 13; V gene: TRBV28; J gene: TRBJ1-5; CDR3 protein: ASSLWQPSNQPQH
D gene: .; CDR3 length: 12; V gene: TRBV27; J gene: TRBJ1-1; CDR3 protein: ASSLGQGVTEAF
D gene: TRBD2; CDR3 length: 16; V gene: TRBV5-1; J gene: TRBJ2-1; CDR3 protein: ASSPQVGSGSGYNEQF
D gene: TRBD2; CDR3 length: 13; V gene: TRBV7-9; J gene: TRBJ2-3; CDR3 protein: ASSHGTSDTDTQY
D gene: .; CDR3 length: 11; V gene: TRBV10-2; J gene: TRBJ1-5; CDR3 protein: ASTDAGNQPQH
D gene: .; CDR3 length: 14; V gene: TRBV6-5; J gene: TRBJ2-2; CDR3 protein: ASSYSTGEVIGELF
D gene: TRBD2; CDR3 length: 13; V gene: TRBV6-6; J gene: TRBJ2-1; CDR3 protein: ASRPLAEGLKEQF
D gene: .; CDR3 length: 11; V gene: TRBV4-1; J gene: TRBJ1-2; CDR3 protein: ASSQVLSQEFT
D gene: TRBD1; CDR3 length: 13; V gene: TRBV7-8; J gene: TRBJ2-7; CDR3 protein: ASSPWTGPPYEQY
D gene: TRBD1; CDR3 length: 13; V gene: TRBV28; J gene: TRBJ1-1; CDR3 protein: ASSWDRGSNTEAF
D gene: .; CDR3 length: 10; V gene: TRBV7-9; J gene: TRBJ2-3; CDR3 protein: ASNQGSDTQY
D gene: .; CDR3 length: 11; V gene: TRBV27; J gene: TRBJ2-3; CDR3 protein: ASSRLSTDTQY
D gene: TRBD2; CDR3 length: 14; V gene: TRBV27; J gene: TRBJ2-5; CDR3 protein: ASSHLGIAGQETQY
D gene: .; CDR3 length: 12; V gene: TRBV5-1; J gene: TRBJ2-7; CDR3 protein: ASSPWAPQDEQY
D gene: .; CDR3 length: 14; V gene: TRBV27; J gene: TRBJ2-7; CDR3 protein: ASSLSGGGSTYEQY
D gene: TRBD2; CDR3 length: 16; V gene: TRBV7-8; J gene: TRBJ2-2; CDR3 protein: ASSLFRTLAGGVGELF
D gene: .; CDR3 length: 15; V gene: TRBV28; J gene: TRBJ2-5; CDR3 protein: ASSLGSTGGFGETQY
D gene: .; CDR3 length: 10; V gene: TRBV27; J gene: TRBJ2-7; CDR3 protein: ASIGYGHEQY
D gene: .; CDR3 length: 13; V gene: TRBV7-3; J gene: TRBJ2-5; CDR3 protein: ASSLTSLPMETQY
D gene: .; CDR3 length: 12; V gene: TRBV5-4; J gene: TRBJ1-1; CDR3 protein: ASSLRGGNTEAF
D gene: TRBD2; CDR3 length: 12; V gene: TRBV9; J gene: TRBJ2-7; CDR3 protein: ASSPAGFNYEQY
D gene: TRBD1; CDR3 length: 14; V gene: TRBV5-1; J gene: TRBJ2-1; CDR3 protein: ASSLEGQGVNYEQF
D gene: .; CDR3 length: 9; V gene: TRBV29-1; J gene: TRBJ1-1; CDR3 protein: SLSGAGRAF
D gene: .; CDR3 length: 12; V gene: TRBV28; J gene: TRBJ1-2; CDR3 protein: ATKETGTSTGYT
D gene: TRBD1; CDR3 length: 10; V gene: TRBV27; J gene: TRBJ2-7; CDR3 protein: ASSGTAYEQY
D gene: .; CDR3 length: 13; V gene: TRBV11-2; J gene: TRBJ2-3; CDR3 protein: ASSLSGSFTDTQY
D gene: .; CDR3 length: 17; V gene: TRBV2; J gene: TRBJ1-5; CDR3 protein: ASSEALQGQGAYNQPQH
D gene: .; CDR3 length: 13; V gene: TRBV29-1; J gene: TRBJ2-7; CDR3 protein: SALAPRDTNYEQY
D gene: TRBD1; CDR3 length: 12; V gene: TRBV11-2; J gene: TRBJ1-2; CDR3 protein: ASSVRQGAYGYT
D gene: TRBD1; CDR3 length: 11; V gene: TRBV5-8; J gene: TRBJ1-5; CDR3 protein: ASSWTGSQPQH
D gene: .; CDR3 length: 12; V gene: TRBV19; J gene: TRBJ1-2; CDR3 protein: ASRGAVANYGYT
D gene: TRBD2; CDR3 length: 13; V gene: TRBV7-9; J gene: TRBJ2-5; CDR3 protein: ASREPGLAQETQY
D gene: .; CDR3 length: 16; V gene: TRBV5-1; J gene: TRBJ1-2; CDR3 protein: ASSLGMAGEGVGYGYT
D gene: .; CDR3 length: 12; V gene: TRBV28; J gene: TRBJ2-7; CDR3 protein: ASSSPRIPYEQY
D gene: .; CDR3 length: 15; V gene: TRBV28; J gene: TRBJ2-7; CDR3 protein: ASSLMMGRALSYEQY
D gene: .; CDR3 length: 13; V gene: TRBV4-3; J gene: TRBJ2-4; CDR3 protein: ASSQDAGVKNIQY
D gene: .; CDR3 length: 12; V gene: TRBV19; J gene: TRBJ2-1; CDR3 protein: ASSMLGYDNEQF
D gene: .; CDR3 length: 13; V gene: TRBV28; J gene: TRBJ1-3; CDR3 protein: ASSLFHRAGNTIY